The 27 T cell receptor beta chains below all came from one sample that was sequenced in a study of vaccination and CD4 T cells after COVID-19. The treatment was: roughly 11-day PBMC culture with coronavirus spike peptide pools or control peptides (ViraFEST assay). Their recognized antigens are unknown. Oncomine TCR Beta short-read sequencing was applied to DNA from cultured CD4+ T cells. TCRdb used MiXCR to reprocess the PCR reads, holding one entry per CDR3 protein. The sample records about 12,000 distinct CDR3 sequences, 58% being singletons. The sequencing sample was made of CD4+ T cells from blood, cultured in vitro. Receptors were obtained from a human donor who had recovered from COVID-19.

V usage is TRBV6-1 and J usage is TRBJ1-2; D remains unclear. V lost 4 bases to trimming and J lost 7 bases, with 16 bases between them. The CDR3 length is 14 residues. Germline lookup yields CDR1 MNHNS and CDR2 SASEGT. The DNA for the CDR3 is TGTGCCAGCAGTGCGTCGGGCGGGAGCATTGGCTACACCTTC. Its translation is CASSASGGSIGYTF.

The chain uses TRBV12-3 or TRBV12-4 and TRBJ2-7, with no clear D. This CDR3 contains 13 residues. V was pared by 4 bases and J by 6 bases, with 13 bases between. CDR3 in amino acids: CASSSLISAEQYF. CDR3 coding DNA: TGTGCCAGCAGTTCCCTAATCTCGGCCGAGCAGTACTTC.

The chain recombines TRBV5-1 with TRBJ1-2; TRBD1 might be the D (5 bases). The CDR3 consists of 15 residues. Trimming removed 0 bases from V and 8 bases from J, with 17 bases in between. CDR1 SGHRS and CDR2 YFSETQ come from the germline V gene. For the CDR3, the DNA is TGCGCCAGCAGCTTGGACCCTGGACAACTGGGGGGCTACACCTTC. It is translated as CASSLDPGQLGGYTF. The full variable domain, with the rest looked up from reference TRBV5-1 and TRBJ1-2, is KAGVTQTPRYLIKTRGQQVTLSCSPISGHRSVSWYQQTPGQGLQFLFEYFSETQRNKGNFPGRFSGRQFSNSRSEMNVSTLELGDSALYLCASSLDPGQLGGYTFGSGTRLTVV.

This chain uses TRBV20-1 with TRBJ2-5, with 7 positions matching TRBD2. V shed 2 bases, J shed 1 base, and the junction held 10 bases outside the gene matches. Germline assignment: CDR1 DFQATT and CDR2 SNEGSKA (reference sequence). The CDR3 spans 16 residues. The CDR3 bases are TGCAGTGCTAGATTAATTACAGCGGGGCCCCAAGAGACCCAGTACTTC. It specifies CSARLITAGPQETQYF.

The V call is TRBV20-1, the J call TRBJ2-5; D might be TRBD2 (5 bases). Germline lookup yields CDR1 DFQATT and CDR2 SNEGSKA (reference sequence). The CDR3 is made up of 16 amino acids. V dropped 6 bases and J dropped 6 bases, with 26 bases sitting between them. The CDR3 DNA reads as TGCAGTGCCAGGCTCCCTCAAGCAGGAGGTGCAAAGACCCAGTACTTC. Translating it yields CSARLPQAGGAKTQYF.

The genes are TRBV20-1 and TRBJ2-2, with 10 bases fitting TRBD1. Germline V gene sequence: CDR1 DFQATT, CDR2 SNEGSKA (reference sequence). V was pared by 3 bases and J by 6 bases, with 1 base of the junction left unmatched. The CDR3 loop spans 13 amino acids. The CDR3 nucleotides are TGCAGTGCTAGTGGACAGGGGGCCGGGGAGCTGTTTTTT. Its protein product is CSASGQGAGELFF.

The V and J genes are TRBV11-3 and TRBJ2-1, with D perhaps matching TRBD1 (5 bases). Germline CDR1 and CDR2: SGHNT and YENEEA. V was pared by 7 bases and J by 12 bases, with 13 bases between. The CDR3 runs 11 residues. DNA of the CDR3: TGTGCCAGCACCTCCGGCCAGGGGCAGTTCTTC. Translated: CASTSGQGQFF.

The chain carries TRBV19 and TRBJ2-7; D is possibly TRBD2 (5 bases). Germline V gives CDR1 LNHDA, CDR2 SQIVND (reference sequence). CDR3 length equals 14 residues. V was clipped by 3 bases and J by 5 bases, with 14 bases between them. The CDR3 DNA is TGTGCCAGTAGTATTTTCCTAGCTTCGGACGAGCAGTACTTC. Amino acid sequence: CASSIFLASDEQYF.

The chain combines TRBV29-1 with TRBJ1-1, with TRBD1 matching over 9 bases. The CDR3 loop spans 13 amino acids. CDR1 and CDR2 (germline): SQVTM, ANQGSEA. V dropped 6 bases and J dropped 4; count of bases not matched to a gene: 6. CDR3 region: CSVVKQGATEAFF. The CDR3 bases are TGCAGCGTAGTTAAACAGGGGGCCACTGAAGCTTTCTTT.

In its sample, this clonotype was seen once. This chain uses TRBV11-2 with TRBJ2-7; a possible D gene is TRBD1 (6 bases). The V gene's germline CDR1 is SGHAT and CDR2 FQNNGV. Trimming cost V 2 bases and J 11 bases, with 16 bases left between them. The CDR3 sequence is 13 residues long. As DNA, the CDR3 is TGTGCCAGCAGCTTAACGGGACAACCGAGGGAGTACTTC. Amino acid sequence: CASSLTGQPREYF.

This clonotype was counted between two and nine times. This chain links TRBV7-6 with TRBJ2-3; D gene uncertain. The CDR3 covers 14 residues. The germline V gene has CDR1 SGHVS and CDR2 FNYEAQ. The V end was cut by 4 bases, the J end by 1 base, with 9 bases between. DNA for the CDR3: TGTGCCAGCAGCTCATCGGCCGGCACAGATACGCAGTATTTT. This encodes CASSSSAGTDTQYF.

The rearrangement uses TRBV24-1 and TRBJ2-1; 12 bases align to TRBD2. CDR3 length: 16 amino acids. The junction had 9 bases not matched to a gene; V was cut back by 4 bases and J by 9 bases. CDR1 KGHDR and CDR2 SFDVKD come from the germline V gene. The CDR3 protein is CATSDQTSGRAGEQFF. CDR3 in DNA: TGTGCCACCAGTGACCAGACTAGCGGGAGAGCCGGTGAGCAGTTCTTC.

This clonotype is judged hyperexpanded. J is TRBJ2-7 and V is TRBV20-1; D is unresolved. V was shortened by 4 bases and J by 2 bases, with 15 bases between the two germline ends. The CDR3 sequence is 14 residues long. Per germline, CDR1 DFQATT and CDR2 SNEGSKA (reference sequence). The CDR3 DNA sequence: TGCAGTGCTACCCCCCGGAGAGGCCCCTACGAGCAGTACTTC. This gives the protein CSATPRRGPYEQYF.

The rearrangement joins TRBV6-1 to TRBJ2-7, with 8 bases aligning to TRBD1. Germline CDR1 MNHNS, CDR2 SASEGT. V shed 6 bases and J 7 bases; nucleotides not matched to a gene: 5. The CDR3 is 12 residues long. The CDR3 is CASRGTGNEQYF. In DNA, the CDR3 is TGTGCCAGCAGAGGGACAGGTAATGAGCAGTACTTC.

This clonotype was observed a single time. The CDR3 spells CATQTRGEYNEQFF. The CDR3 DNA reads TGTGCCACCCAAACTCGGGGGGAGTACAATGAGCAGTTCTTC. The V and J genes are TRBV6-1 and TRBJ2-1; 7 positions agree with TRBD2. CDR1 and CDR2 (germline): MNHNS, SASEGT. Trimming at V came to 10 bases and at J to 4 bases, leaving 10 bases not matched to a gene. The CDR3 is made up of 14 amino acids.

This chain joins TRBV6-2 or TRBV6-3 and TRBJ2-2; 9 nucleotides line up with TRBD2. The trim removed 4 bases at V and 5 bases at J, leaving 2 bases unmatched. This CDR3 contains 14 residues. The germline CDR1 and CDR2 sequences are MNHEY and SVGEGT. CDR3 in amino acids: CASSWTSETGELFF. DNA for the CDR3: TGTGCCAGCAGTTGGACTAGCGAGACCGGGGAGCTGTTTTTT.

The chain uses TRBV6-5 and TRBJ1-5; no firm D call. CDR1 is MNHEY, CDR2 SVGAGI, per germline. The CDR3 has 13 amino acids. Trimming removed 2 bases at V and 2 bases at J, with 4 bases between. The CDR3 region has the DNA TGTGCCAGCAGTTACAGGGGCAATCAGCCCCAGCATTTT. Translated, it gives CASSYRGNQPQHF.

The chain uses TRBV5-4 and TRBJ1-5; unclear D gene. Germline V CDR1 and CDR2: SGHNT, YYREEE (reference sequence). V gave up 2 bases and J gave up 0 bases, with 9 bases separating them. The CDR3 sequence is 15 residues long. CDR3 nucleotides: TGTGCCAGCAGCTTCGGGAGCATTAGCAATCAGCCCCAGCATTTT. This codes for CASSFGSISNQPQHF.

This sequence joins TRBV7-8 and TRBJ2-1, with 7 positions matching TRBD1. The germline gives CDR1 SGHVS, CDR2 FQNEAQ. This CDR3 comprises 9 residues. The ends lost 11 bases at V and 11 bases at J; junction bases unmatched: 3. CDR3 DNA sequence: TGTGCCCCACAGGGGAAGCAGTTCTTC. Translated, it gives CAPQGKQFF.

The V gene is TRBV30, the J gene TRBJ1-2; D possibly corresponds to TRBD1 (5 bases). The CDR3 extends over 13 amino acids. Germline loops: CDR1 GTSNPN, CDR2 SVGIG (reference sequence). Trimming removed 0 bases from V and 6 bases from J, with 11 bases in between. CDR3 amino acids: CAWSVKGSNGYTF. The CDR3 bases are TGTGCCTGGAGTGTTAAGGGGAGTAATGGCTACACCTTC.

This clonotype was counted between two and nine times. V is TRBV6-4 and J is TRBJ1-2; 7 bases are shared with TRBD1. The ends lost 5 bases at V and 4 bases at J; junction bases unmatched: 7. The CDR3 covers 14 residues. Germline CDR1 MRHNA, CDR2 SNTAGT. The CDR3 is CASSQGEGSYGYTF. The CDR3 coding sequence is TGTGCCAGCAGTCAGGGGGAAGGGAGCTATGGCTACACCTTC.

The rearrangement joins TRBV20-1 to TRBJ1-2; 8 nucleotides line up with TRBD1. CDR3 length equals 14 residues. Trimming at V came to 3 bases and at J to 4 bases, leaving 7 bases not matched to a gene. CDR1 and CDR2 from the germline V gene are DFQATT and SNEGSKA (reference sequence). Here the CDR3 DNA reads TGCAGTGCTAGGCCACAGGGGGTAGGCTATGGCTACACCTTC. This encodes CSARPQGVGYGYTF.

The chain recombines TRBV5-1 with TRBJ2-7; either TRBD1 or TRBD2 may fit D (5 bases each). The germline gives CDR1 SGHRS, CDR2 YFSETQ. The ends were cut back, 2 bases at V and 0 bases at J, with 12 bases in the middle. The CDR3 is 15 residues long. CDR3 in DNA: TGCGCCAGCAGCTTCCGACCAGGGAGCTCCTACGAGCAGTACTTC. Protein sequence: CASSFRPGSSYEQYF.

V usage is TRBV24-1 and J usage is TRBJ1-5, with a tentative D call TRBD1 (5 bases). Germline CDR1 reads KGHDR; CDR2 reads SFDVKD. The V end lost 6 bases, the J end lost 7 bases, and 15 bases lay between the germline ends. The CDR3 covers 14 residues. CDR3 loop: CATSCTPGDQPQHF. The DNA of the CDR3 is TGTGCCACCAGTTGTACACCCGGGGACCAGCCCCAGCATTTT.

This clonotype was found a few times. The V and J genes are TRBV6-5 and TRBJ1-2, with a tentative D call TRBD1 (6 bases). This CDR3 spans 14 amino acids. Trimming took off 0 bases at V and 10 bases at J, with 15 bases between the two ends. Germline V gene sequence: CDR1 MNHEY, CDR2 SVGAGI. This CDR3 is CASSYSNRALTYTF. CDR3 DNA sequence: TGTGCCAGCAGTTACTCGAACAGGGCCCTCACCTACACCTTC.

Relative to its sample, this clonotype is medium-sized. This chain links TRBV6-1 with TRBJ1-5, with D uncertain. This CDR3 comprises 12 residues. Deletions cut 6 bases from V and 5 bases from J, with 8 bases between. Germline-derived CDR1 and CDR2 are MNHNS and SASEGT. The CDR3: CASSQNYQPQHF. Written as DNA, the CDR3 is TGTGCCAGCAGCCAAAATTATCAGCCCCAGCATTTT.

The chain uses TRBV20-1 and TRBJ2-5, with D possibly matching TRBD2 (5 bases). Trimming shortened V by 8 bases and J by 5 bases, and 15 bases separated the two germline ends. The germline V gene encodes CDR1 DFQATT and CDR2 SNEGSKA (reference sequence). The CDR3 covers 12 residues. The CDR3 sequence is CSFLLEEETQYF. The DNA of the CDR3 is TGCAGTTTTCTACTAGAGGAGGAGACCCAGTACTTC.